This record covers a single T cell receptor (beta chain). What it recognizes is unknown. At the DNA level, this CDR3 is encoded by other sequences in the same sample as well. This record belongs to a study of shared clonotypes between healthy human individuals. The method was immunoSEQ multiplex PCR; TCRdb's version includes in-frame clones alone and lacks a portion of them. This sample has roughly 2.5 million clones, with around nine tenths found just once. Findings and limits, study-wide: Depth was large, yet rarefaction showed that sorted-subset sequencing was incomplete.

The study drew its donors from healthy HIV-negative adults without recent acute infections or vaccinations. The sequencing input was naive CD4+ T cells sorted from blood. Described subset: CD45RA+ positively selected. The sequence was obtained from a man younger than 35 in good health.

The CDR3 nucleotides are TGTGCCAGCAGCTTAGAAGGAAGCAATCAGCCCCAGCATTTT. Residues: CASSLEGSNQPQHF. The rearrangement links TRBV7-2 to TRBJ1-5, with D uncertain. V was trimmed by 1 base and J by 1 base, leaving 5 bases between them. Germline lookup yields CDR1 SGHTA and CDR2 FQGNSA. CDR3 length: 14 amino acids.